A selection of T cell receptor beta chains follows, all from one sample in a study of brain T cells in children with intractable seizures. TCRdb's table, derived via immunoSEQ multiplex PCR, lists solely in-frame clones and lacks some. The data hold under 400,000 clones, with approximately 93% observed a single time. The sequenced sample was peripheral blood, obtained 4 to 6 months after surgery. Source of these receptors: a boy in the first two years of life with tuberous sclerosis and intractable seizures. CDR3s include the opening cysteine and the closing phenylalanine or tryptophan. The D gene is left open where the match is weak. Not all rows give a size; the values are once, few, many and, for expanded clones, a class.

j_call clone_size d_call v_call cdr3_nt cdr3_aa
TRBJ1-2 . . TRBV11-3 TGTGCCAGCAGCTCCTCCGACAGTTATGGCTACACCTTC CASSSSDSYGYTF
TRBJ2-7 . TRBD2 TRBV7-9 TGTGCCAGCAGCCCAATCCCAACCGGGGGGACCTACGAGCAGTACTTC CASSPIPTGGTYEQYF
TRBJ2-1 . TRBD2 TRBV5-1 TGCGCCAGCAGCTTCAGCGGGGGTTTCAATGAGCAGTTCTTC CASSFSGGFNEQFF
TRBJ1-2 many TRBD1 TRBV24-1 TGTGCCACCAGTGATCGTTTGACAGGGAGAGGCTACACCTTC CATSDRLTGRGYTF
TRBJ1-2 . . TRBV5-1 TGCGCCAGCAGTTCAGCCAGGAGTTATGGCTACACCTTC CASSSARSYGYTF
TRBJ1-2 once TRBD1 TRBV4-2 TGTGCCAGCAGACCAGATCGGACAGGGGAGGACGGCTACACCTTC CASRPDRTGEDGYTF
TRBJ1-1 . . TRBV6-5 TGTGCCAGCAGGCTCAGGGAGAACACTGAAGCTTTCTTT CASRLRENTEAFF
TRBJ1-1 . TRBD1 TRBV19 TGTGCCAGTAGTATAGGGCAGTTTGGGTACAGGGGTATCCGAGGGGCTGAAGCTTTCTTT CASSIGQFGYRGIRGAEAFF
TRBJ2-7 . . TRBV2 TGTGCCAGCAAGATGACACGAAACGGGGCCTACGAGCAGTACTTC CASKMTRNGAYEQYF
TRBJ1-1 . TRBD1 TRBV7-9 TGTGCCAGCAGCTCCAGACAGGGCGGCACTGAAGCTTTCTTT CASSSRQGGTEAFF
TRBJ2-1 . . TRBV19 TGTGCCAGTAGTATGGATGCGGGGATCAATGAGCAGTTCTTC CASSMDAGINEQFF
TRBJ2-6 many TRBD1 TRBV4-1 TGCGCCAGCAGCCAAGAACCGTCAGGGGGCTATTACTCTGGGGCCAACGTCCTGACTTTC CASSQEPSGGYYSGANVLTF
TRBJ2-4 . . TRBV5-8 TGTGCCAGCAGTAAGCGGGACAATCGCCGAGGTATTCAGTACTTC CASSKRDNRRGIQYF
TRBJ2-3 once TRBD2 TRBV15 TGTGCCACCAGCCAGCCCAACTGGCGGGAGCTAGATACGCAGTATTTT CATSQPNWRELDTQYF
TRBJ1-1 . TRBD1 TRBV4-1 TGCGCCAGCAGCCAACGACAGGGCGGAACTGAAGCTTTCTTT CASSQRQGGTEAFF
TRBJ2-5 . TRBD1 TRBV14 TGTGCCAGCAGCCACCTGGGACAGCCCCAAGAGACCCAGTACTTC CASSHLGQPQETQYF
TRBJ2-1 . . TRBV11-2 TGTGCCAGCAGCGATGCGGGCAATGAGCAGTTCTTC CASSDAGNEQFF
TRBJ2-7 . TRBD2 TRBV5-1 TGCGCCAGCAGCTTGGAACTAGCGGGAGGAATAGACGAGCAGTACTTC CASSLELAGGIDEQYF
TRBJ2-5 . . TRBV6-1 TGTGCCAGCAGTGAGGTACACTCGGGCCTCCGGGTCAGTACCAGGGAGACCCAGTACTTC CASSEVHSGLRVSTRETQYF
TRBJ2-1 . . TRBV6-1 TGTGCCAGCAGTGACACAGGGGGGGATTATGAGCAGTTCTTC CASSDTGGDYEQFF
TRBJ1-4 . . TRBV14 TGTGCCAGCAGCCAAGATGGGTCCAGGGGCGAAAAACTGTTTTTT CASSQDGSRGEKLFF
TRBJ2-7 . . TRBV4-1 TGCGCCAGCAGCCAGGTACAGGGTACGGGGTCCTACGAGCAGTACTTC CASSQVQGTGSYEQYF
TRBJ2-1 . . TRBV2 TGTGCCAGCAGTGAAAAAGCGGGCTCCTCCTACAATGAGCAGTTCTTC CASSEKAGSSYNEQFF
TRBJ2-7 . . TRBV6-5 TGTGCCAGCAGTTACGATGACAGTTACGAGCAGTACTTC CASSYDDSYEQYF
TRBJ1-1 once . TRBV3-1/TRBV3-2 TGTGCCAGCAGCCAGGGGGTGGGGCGGTTTGAAGCTTTCTTT CASSQGVGRFEAFF
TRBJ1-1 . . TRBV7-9 TGTGCCAGCAGCTTAGTCTTAGGAGGGCCTGGCACCGACACTGAAGCTTTCTTT CASSLVLGGPGTDTEAFF
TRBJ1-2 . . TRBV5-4 TGTGCCAGCAGCTATCCCAAGACTCCGGGGCTCCGATATGGCTACACCTTC CASSYPKTPGLRYGYTF
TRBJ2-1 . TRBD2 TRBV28 TGTGCCAGCAGTATTACTAGCGGGACTACCGATGAGCAGTTCTTC CASSITSGTTDEQFF
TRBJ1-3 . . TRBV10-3 TGTGCCATCAGCCGCTCTAAGCCAGACTCTGGAAACACCATATATTTT CAISRSKPDSGNTIYF
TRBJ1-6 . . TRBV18 TGTGCCAGCTCACCAGGTCAGAGCTCCTATAATTCACCCCTCCACTTT CASSPGQSSYNSPLHF
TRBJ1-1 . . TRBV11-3 TGTGCCAGCAGCTTACGGGATCCGGGCGAGGGCATGAACACTGAAGCTTTCTTT CASSLRDPGEGMNTEAFF
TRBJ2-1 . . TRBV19 TGTGCCAGTAGTATGCCAGGGGAGAATGAGCAGTTCTTC CASSMPGENEQFF
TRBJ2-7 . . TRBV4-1 TGCGCCAGCAGCCAAGTTCCGGGTGCGGACGAGCAGTACTTC CASSQVPGADEQYF
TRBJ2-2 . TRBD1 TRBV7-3 TGTGCCAGCAGCTTAACGGGACAGGGGGCCGGGGAGCTGTTTTTT CASSLTGQGAGELFF
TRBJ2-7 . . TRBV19 TGTGCCAGTGAGGGGGGGAACTACGAGCAGTACTTC CASEGGNYEQYF
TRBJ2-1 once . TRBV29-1 TGCAGCGTTGGCTTGGAGCCCTACTACGTTAATGAGCAGTTCTTC CSVGLEPYYVNEQFF
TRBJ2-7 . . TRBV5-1 TGCGCCAGCAGCTTGGGTCAGTTGGCGGGGGCGACCTACGAGCAGTACTTC CASSLGQLAGATYEQYF
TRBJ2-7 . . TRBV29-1 TGCAGCGTCTACAGGGAATACGAGCAGTACTTC CSVYREYEQYF
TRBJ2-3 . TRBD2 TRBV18 TGTGCCAGCTCACCAGGACTAGCGGACCTGGCAGATACGCAGTATTTT CASSPGLADLADTQYF
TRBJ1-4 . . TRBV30 TGTGCCTGGAGGAAGGGGCCCGAAAAACTGTTTTTT CAWRKGPEKLFF
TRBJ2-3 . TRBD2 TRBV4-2 TGTGCCAGCAGCGGGTCTGCTAGCGGACTGACCTTTAGCACAGATACGCAGTATTTT CASSGSASGLTFSTDTQYF
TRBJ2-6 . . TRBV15 TGTGCCACCGGGAGCTCTGGGGCCAACGTCCTGACTTTC CATGSSGANVLTF
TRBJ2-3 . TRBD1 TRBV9 TGTGCCAGCAACCGGGACAGGGAGAGAGATACGCAGTATTTT CASNRDRERDTQYF
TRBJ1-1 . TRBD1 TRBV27 TGTGCCAGCAGTTTAGGGACAGGAGAGAACACTGAAGCTTTCTTT CASSLGTGENTEAFF
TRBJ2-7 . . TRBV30 TGTGCCTGGAGCCCGCCGAGGGGGGGAGGCTTCAAGCAGTACTTC CAWSPPRGGGFKQYF
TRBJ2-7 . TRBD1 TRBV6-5 TGTGCCAGCAGTCACGAGGGGGCGCGAGACTACGAGCAGTACTTC CASSHEGARDYEQYF
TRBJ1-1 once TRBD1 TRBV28 TGTGCCAGCATTGGGACAGGGAACTACCTTATGAACACTGAAGCTTTCTTT CASIGTGNYLMNTEAFF
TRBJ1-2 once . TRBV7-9 TGTGCCACCAAGCCCCCGGGGGGCTGCTACACCTTC CATKPPGGCYTF
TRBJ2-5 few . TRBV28 TGTGCCAGCAGCGAGACCCTGACGGTACAAGAGACCCAGTACTTC CASSETLTVQETQYF
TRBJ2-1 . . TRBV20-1 TGCAGTGCCCTTGTGAGGCGTGAGCAGTTCTTC CSALVRREQFF
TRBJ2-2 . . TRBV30 TGTGCCGAGGGGCAGGGAAACACCGGGGAGCTGTTTTTT CAEGQGNTGELFF
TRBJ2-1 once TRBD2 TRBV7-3 TGTGCCAGCAGCCCAACTAGCGGGGGGGCGGATGAGCAGTTCTTC CASSPTSGGADEQFF
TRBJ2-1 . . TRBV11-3 TGTGCCAGCAGCCATACTGGACTACTCAATGAGCAGTTCTTC CASSHTGLLNEQFF
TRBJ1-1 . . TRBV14 TGTGCCAGCAGCCCTCGGACAGTCCTTTTCTTT CASSPRTVLFF
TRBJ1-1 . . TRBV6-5 TGTGCCAGCAGTTATGGCAGATCCACTGAAGCTTTCTTT CASSYGRSTEAFF
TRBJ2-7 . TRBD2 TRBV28 TGTGCCAGCAGTAGTCTAGCGGGAGGGCCGGGGTTTTACGAGCAGTACTTC CASSSLAGGPGFYEQYF
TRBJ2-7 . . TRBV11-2 TGTGCCAGCAGCTTTTTTCTTACCCCCTACGAGCAGTACTTC CASSFFLTPYEQYF
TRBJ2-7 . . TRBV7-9 TGTGCCAGCAGCTTATTTGGACTCCCCTACGAGCAGTACTTC CASSLFGLPYEQYF
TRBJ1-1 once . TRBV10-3 TGTGCCATCAGTCCGACAGCAACTAACACTGAAGCTTTCTTT CAISPTATNTEAFF
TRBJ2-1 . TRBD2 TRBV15 TGTGCCACCAGCGTACTTAGCGGGAGGGCTTCCAATGAGCAGTTCTTC CATSVLSGRASNEQFF